A selection of T cell receptor beta chains follows, all from one sample in a study of regulatory T cells in long-lasting Graves disease. A single record per CDR3 protein comes from TCRdb applying MiXCR to the multiplex PCR reads. Of some 460,000 distinct CDR3 sequences detected, about 16% appear once; the ten largest clones hold 12%. These same data were also listed under a study on T cells in Graves' hyperthyroidism and ophthalmopathy.

Sample: peripheral blood mononuclear cells (PBMCs), taken at new diagnosis, from a patient treated with antithyroid drugs. The receptors were sampled from a man between 40 and 49 years old with Graves disease. The CDR3 runs from the conserved cysteine through the conserved F or W. A D gene is named only where the DNA matches it firmly. Size is stated for part of the rows, as once, few or many counts, or as a class when the clone is expanded.

size: many; J: TRBJ2-7; V: TRBV11-2; D: TRBD2; DNA: TGTGCCAGCAGCCGCAGGACTAGCGGCACCTACGAGCAGTACTTC; CDR3: CASSRRTSGTYEQYF
size: many; J: TRBJ2-4; V: TRBV2; D: -; DNA: TGTGCCAGCAGTCCCGATTCGGAAGTCATTCAGTACTTC; CDR3: CASSPDSEVIQYF
size: many; J: TRBJ2-1; V: TRBV3-1; D: TRBD2; DNA: TGTGCCAGCAGGGGGACTAGCCACAATGAGCAGTTCTTC; CDR3: CASRGTSHNEQFF
size: many; J: TRBJ1-2; V: TRBV28; D: -; DNA: TGTGCCAGCATTTCCCAACGAGGAGGGGGACGGTATGGCTACACCTTC; CDR3: CASISQRGGGRYGYTF
size: few; J: TRBJ2-1; V: TRBV7-9; D: TRBD2; DNA: TGTGCCAGCAGCTTAGGACTAGCGGGAGGTCATGAGCAGTTCTTC; CDR3: CASSLGLAGGHEQFF
size: many; J: TRBJ1-5; V: TRBV6-5; D: -; DNA: TGTGCCAGCAGTTTAGGCAGGGGAAGCAATCAGCCCCAGCATTTT; CDR3: CASSLGRGSNQPQHF
size: many; J: TRBJ2-7; V: TRBV6-1; D: TRBD1; DNA: TGTGCCAGCGGACAGGGTACCGAGCAGTACTTC; CDR3: CASGQGTEQYF
size: many; J: TRBJ2-1; V: TRBV7-2; D: TRBD2; DNA: TGTGCCAGCAGCTTAGCCTGGCTAGCGGACAATGAGCAGTTCTTC; CDR3: CASSLAWLADNEQFF
size: -; J: TRBJ2-3; V: TRBV4-1; D: TRBD2; DNA: TGCGCCAGCAGCCCCGGGACTAGCTACACTAGCACAGATACGCAGTATTTT; CDR3: CASSPGTSYTSTDTQYF
size: many; J: TRBJ2-7; V: TRBV18; D: TRBD2; DNA: TGTGCCAGCTCACCAAGCGGGAGTCCCACCTACGAGCAGTACTTC; CDR3: CASSPSGSPTYEQYF
size: -; J: TRBJ2-5; V: TRBV19; D: -; DNA: TGTGCCAGTAGTATAGTAAGGGGACTCAGAGAGACCCAGTACTTC; CDR3: CASSIVRGLRETQYF
size: few; J: TRBJ2-1; V: TRBV20-1; D: -; DNA: TGCAGTGCTAGAAAAAGGAGCTACAATGAGCAGTTCTTC; CDR3: CSARKRSYNEQFF
size: many; J: TRBJ1-1; V: TRBV11-2; D: -; DNA: TGTGCCAGCAGCTTAGTAGGTGTGTTTGGTATCCCTGAAGCTTTCTTT; CDR3: CASSLVGVFGIPEAFF
size: many; J: TRBJ2-5; V: TRBV11-2; D: -; DNA: TGTGCCAGCAGGAGGACAACAAGAGAGACCCAGTACTTC; CDR3: CASRRTTRETQYF
size: -; J: TRBJ2-7; V: TRBV19; D: TRBD1; DNA: TGTGCCAGTAGTAGCACAGGGGCTGGCGAGCAGTACTTC; CDR3: CASSSTGAGEQYF
size: few; J: TRBJ2-2; V: TRBV15; D: -; DNA: TGTGCCACCAGCAGAGACCGCCGGATGAAAGGGGAGCTGTTTTTT; CDR3: CATSRDRRMKGELFF
size: many; J: TRBJ2-1; V: TRBV6-2/TRBV6-3; D: TRBD2; DNA: TGTGCCAGCACCGGGACTAGCGGGAGTTTTGAGTTCTTC; CDR3: CASTGTSGSFEFF
size: many; J: TRBJ2-7; V: TRBV12-3/TRBV12-4; D: -; DNA: TGTGCCAGCAGTTTTTGGGGCGCCAGAGCCTCGGACGAGCAGTACTTC; CDR3: CASSFWGARASDEQYF
size: -; J: TRBJ1-4; V: TRBV5-6; D: TRBD1; DNA: TGTGCCAGCAGCTTAGGGAACAGGGGCGGAAAACTGTTTTTT; CDR3: CASSLGNRGGKLFF
size: -; J: TRBJ1-6; V: TRBV20-1; D: -; DNA: TGCAGTGCCGTAGGACGGTTTTATAATTCACCCCTCCACTTT; CDR3: CSAVGRFYNSPLHF
size: -; J: TRBJ2-6; V: TRBV6-1; D: TRBD2; DNA: TGTGCCAGCAGCCAAGTCGGACTAGCGGGAGAATTTCTAGGGAGGTCTGGGGCCAACGTCCTGACTTTC; CDR3: CASSQVGLAGEFLGRSGANVLTF
size: many; J: TRBJ2-3; V: TRBV6-5; D: TRBD2; DNA: TGTGCCAGCAGTTACTCTGGACTAGCAACAGATACGCAGTATTTT; CDR3: CASSYSGLATDTQYF
size: many; J: TRBJ2-1; V: TRBV6-1; D: -; DNA: TGTGCCAGCATAAGGGGGGTCGGGACGGACTCCTACAATGAGCAGTTCTTC; CDR3: CASIRGVGTDSYNEQFF
size: -; J: TRBJ2-1; V: TRBV7-6; D: -; DNA: TGTGCCAGCAGCTTACTCTCATCAACCGGGGGCAATGAGCAGTTCTTC; CDR3: CASSLLSSTGGNEQFF
size: -; J: TRBJ2-3; V: TRBV7-3; D: TRBD2; DNA: TGTGCCAGCAGCTCCGGGACTAGCGGGAGAGGCACGCAGTATTTT; CDR3: CASSSGTSGRGTQYF
size: many; J: TRBJ2-2; V: TRBV20-1; D: -; DNA: TGCAGTGCTATGCAGGGGTCCAACACCGGGGAGCTGTTTTTT; CDR3: CSAMQGSNTGELFF
size: many; J: TRBJ2-1; V: TRBV2; D: -; DNA: TGTGCCAGCAGTGAAGTATACAATGAGCAGTTCTTC; CDR3: CASSEVYNEQFF
size: -; J: TRBJ1-1; V: TRBV3-1; D: -; DNA: TGTGCCAGCAGCCGGAGGGGGGGCGATGGCACTGAAGCTTTCTTT; CDR3: CASSRRGGDGTEAFF
size: few; J: TRBJ2-7; V: TRBV3-1; D: TRBD2; DNA: TGTGCCAGCAGCCGAACTAGCGGACCAACCTACGAGCAGTACTTC; CDR3: CASSRTSGPTYEQYF